This T cell receptor (beta chain) derives from a study of blood T cell repertoires in COVID-19. Study as a whole: Sample material is recorded as cDNA or gDNA derived from T cells, B-cell-depleted T cells, or PBMCs.

CDR1 and CDR2 (germline): SGDLS, YYNGEE. The ends lost 0 bases at V and 7 bases at J; junction bases unmatched: 6. This CDR3 comprises 15 residues. Each participant's cohort was designated according to participant-reported clinical history. Those designated as exposed participants met a COVID-19 case within 2 weeks before study entry. This clone came up a few times. Authors' data handling: Using reference gene primer amplification, nucleated cell counts were estimated. Profiling relied on immunoSEQ multiplex PCR, and the TCRdb table lists in-frame clones only, not all of them. V and J calls and clone size are copied from that table; D and trimming were computed from the DNA. Among some 270,000 clones listed, more than 75% were seen once.

This TCR derives from a woman aged 45-60 years who had been exposed to COVID-19. This sequence joins TRBV9 and TRBJ2-1, with 8 nucleotides matching TRBD1. Sequencing input: PBMCs or T cells enriched from blood (not recorded which). For the CDR3, the DNA is TGTGCCAGCAGCGTAGGGCAGGGGGCAGGTAATGAGCAGTTCTTC. This translates into CASSVGQGAGNEQFF.